The clone carrying this T cell receptor beta chain was observed once. The antigen remains undetermined. TCRdb's copy holds only in-frame clones and misses some; the assay was immunoSEQ multiplex PCR. The sample lists around 100,000 clones, 90% occurring once. The CDR3 is 13 residues long. Germline V gene lookup returns CDR1 KGHDR and CDR2 SFDVKD. Deletions cut 4 bases from V and 6 bases from J, with 12 bases between. These data come from a study of T cell responses to AZD1222 COVID-19 vaccine. General observations from the study: Possibly, clonal diversity was underestimated; donors were largely white British and included more females.

The TCR was taken from an adult in good health. The V gene is TRBV24-1, the J gene TRBJ2-7, with D perhaps assigned TRBD1 or TRBD2 (5 bases each). The sample in question was peripheral blood, obtained on day 0 of AZD1222 vaccination. CDR3 nucleotide sequence: TGTGCCACCAGTGACGGGACCCTCGGCGAGCAGTACTTC. Residues: CATSDGTLGEQYF.